This TCR beta chain was sequenced in a study of CD8 T cells in ankylosing spondylitis. Each CDR3 protein gets one entry after TCRdb re-called the 5' RACE reads with MiXCR. The data hold about 130,000 distinct CDR3 sequences, with roughly 6.6% observed a single time. Study-level points and caveats: One TCR beta motif, made up of roughly 8 highly homologous variants, appeared characteristic of ankylosing spondylitis blood.

This clonotype was picked up many times. Its antigen is unknown. The length of the CDR3 is 13 residues. Germline values: CDR1 SGDLS, CDR2 YYNGEE. V shed 6 bases, J shed 6 bases, and the junction held 5 bases outside the gene matches. This chain connects TRBV9 to TRBJ2-2; TRBD2 aligns across 7 bases. Material for sequencing was blood, either unsorted or a sorted T cell fraction (not recorded which). The clonotype comes from a female donor with ankylosing spondylitis or in good health (not recorded which). The CDR3 DNA follows: TGTGCCAGCAACCCTAGCGGCTCCGGGGAGCTGTTTTTT. Translated: CASNPSGSGELFF. The full variable domain, in which reference TRBV9 and TRBJ2-2 provide the parts outside the CDR3, is DSGVTQTPKHLITATGQRVTLRCSPRSGDLSVYWYQQSLDQGLQFLIQYYNGEERAKGNILERFSAQQFPDLHSELNLSSLELGDSALYFCASNPSGSGELFFGEGSRLTVL.